The 24 T cell receptor beta chains given below trace back to one sample, sequenced in a study of blood T cell repertoires in COVID-19. Assay used: immunoSEQ multiplex PCR; TCRdb lists only in-frame clones, some missing. This sample yields under 350,000 clones, of which roughly 90% are seen a single time; under 2.5% belongs to the top ten. Sequencing was performed on peripheral blood. Source of these receptors: a man aged 50 to 60 with acute or convalescent COVID-19.

This chain connects TRBV7-9 to TRBJ2-2; 10 bases agree with TRBD1. CDR3 size: 15 residues. The germline gives CDR1 SEHNR, CDR2 FQNEAQ (reference sequence). V trimming: 5 bases; J trimming: 6 bases; junction bases outside the gene matches: 6. CDR3 amino acids: CASSIKGQGAGELFF. The CDR3 DNA reads TGTGCCAGCAGCATAAAAGGACAGGGGGCCGGGGAGCTGTTTTTT.

This sequence joins TRBV18 and TRBJ1-6, with 7 bases lining up with TRBD1. The V gene's germline CDR1 is KGHSH and CDR2 LQKENI. With 5 bases clipped from V and 7 bases from J, the junction kept 8 bases outside the gene matches. The CDR3 extends over 15 amino acids. The CDR3 DNA reads TGTGCCAGCTCATCATCCCCGGGACAGAATTCACCCCTCCACTTT. The encoded protein is CASSSSPGQNSPLHF.

V and J are TRBV20-1 and TRBJ1-2; 8 bases fit TRBD1. CDR1 is DFQATT and CDR2 is SNEGSKA in the germline V gene (reference sequence). V gave up 3 bases and J gave up 4 bases; unmatched junction bases: 7. The CDR3 is made up of 14 amino acids. The CDR3 spells CSASPRQGIYGYTF. The CDR3 DNA follows: TGCAGTGCTAGTCCGAGACAGGGGATCTATGGCTACACCTTC.

The chain carries TRBV5-6 and TRBJ2-1, with 7 bases fitting TRBD1. CDR1 SGHDT and CDR2 YYEEEE come from the germline V gene. This CDR3 is 17 amino acids long. The V and J ends lost 4 bases and 6 bases, in that order; junction bases with no gene match: 16. In DNA form, the CDR3 reads TGTGCCAGCAGCCCCTTACCCCGGACAGGACCTTTCAATGAGCAGTTCTTC. Its translation: CASSPLPRTGPFNEQFF.

This clone appeared once. V gene TRBV27 combines with J gene TRBJ1-1; tentatively, D is TRBD1 (6 bases). With 5 bases removed from V and 2 bases from J, the gap between germline ends came to 12 bases. This CDR3 contains 14 residues. CDR1 is MNHEY and CDR2 is SMNVEV in the germline V gene (reference sequence). The chain's CDR3 is CASSQQGGNTEAFF. In nucleotides, the CDR3 is TGTGCCAGCAGTCAACAGGGTGGCAACACTGAAGCTTTCTTT.

This sequence joins TRBV4-1 and TRBJ2-3; D gene ambiguous. V lost 1 base, J lost 4 bases, and 6 bases lay in between. The CDR3 runs to 13 residues. The germline CDR1 and CDR2 sequences are MGHRA and YSYEKL. CDR3 coding DNA: TGCGCCAGCAGCCAAGGGCTGTCAGATACGCAGTATTTT. It specifies CASSQGLSDTQYF.

A single count supports this clone. J is TRBJ1-1 and V is TRBV7-9; a possible D gene is TRBD1 (5 bases). There are 12 residues in the CDR3. V was clipped by 10 bases and J by 7 bases, with 16 bases between them. Germline V gene sequence: CDR1 SEHNR, CDR2 FQNEAQ (reference sequence). The CDR3 DNA follows: TGTGCCACTACTAACCAGGGAAGTGAAGCTTTCTTT. Encoded protein: CATTNQGSEAFF.

The genes are TRBV15 and TRBJ2-3; 8 nucleotides line up with TRBD1. CDR1 and CDR2 from the germline V gene are LNHNV and YYDKDF (reference sequence). There are 17 residues in the CDR3. The V gene end was trimmed by 2 bases and the J gene end by 4 bases; junction bases not matched to a gene: 11. CDR3 sequence (DNA): TGTGCCACCAGCAGACCTATAGGCAGGGGGCGCCCAGATACGCAGTATTTT. Its translation is CATSRPIGRGRPDTQYF.

The genes are TRBV3-1 (or the pseudogene TRBV3-2) and TRBJ2-3, with a weak D call TRBD2 (7 bases). The CDR3 consists of 13 residues. The germline V and J ends were trimmed by 5 bases and 6 bases, with 12 bases remaining between them. Germline CDR1 reads LGHDT; CDR2 reads YNNKEL (reference sequence). The CDR3 region has the DNA TGTGCCAGCAGCTTTGCGGGGGCGGATACGCAGTATTTT. Its protein product is CASSFAGADTQYF.

V usage is TRBV6-2 or TRBV6-3 and J usage is TRBJ2-1, with D maybe TRBD2 (5 bases). The CDR3 loop spans 16 amino acids. Germline CDR1 and CDR2: MNHEY and SVGEGT. Trimming shortened V by 1 base and J by 5 bases, and 15 bases separated the two germline ends. In nucleotides, the CDR3 is TGTGCCAGCAGTTACTTGTGGACTTCCGGTAACAATGAGCAGTTCTTC. It encodes CASSYLWTSGNNEQFF.

The V and J genes are TRBV29-1 and TRBJ2-7, with D possibly TRBD1 on 6 matching bases. The CDR3 runs to 15 residues. V was clipped by 6 bases and J by 3 bases, with 21 bases between them. Germline V gene data show CDR1 as SQVTM and CDR2 as ANQGSEA. The CDR3 DNA reads TGCAGCGTCGAGACAACCCGGGACAAGAACTACGAGCAGTACTTC. This gives the protein CSVETTRDKNYEQYF.

This chain connects TRBV5-4 to TRBJ2-7; D might be TRBD1 (7 bases). Trimming pared 3 bases from V and 6 bases from J, leaving 13 bases between. Germline V gives CDR1 SGHNT, CDR2 YYREEE (reference sequence). The CDR3 totals 13 residues. The DNA of the CDR3 is TGTGCCAGCAGCTCCCACAGGGGAGGCGAGCAGTACTTC. Its protein is CASSSHRGGEQYF.

This chain joins TRBV10-3 and TRBJ2-7, with TRBD2 matching over 12 bases. The germline V gene encodes CDR1 ENHRY and CDR2 SYGVKD. V dropped 1 base and J dropped 6; count of bases not matched to a gene: 7. The CDR3 covers 16 residues. CDR3 residues: CAISELETSGGLEQYF. The CDR3 DNA is TGTGCCATCAGTGAGTTAGAGACTAGCGGGGGTCTCGAGCAGTACTTC.

This clone appeared once. The chain joins TRBV5-1 to TRBJ2-6; D gene uncertain. V lost 1 base and J 0 bases, leaving 5 bases between the germline ends. Germline loops: CDR1 SGHRS, CDR2 YFSETQ. This CDR3 contains 15 residues. The CDR3 coding sequence is TGCGCCAGCAGCTTGTCCCACTCTGGGGCCAACGTCCTGACTTTC. Protein: CASSLSHSGANVLTF.

This chain connects TRBV6-5 to TRBJ2-1; TRBD1 matches at 11 bases. J lost 10 bases, V lost 5 bases, and 7 bases had no gene match. In germline, CDR1 is MNHEY, CDR2 SVGAGI. This CDR3 comprises 14 residues. DNA for the CDR3: TGTGCCAGCAGTCACGGACAGGGGGCAGGGGAGCAGTTCTTC. Translation gives CASSHGQGAGEQFF.

The CDR3: CASWGDGQQHF. As DNA, the CDR3 is TGTGCCAGCTGGGGGGACGGCCAGCAGCATTTT. The V gene is TRBV2, the J gene TRBJ1-5, with a tentative D call TRBD1 (5 bases). V lost 8 bases to trimming and J lost 13 bases, with 15 bases between them. Per the germline V gene, CDR1 is SNHLY and CDR2 is FYNNEI. The CDR3 totals 11 residues.

This chain links TRBV9 with TRBJ2-7; D is unclear. Germline-derived CDR1 and CDR2 are SGDLS and YYNGEE. CDR3 length: 15 residues. V lost 0 bases and J lost 3, with 13 bases in between. CDR3: CASSVDPGISYEQYF. In DNA form, the CDR3 reads TGTGCCAGCAGCGTAGACCCAGGTATCAGCTACGAGCAGTACTTC.

The V and J genes are TRBV3-1 (or the pseudogene TRBV3-2) and TRBJ2-3; TRBD2 is a possible D gene (5 bases). V was cut by 6 bases and J by 10 bases, with 14 bases left in between. Germline V gene sequence: CDR1 LGHDT, CDR2 YNNKEL (reference sequence). This CDR3 is built from 12 residues. This CDR3 is CASRSSRAAQYF. CDR3 bases: TGTGCCAGCAGGTCGTCTAGAGCGGCGCAGTATTTT.

The V call is TRBV10-3, the J call TRBJ1-3; D possibly corresponds to TRBD1 (5 bases). The V end was cut by 4 bases, the J end by 0 bases, with 10 bases between. From germline, CDR1 is ENHRY and CDR2 SYGVKD. The CDR3 spans 15 residues. CDR3 sequence reads: CAISGGSLSGNTIYF. CDR3 sequence (DNA): TGTGCCATCAGTGGGGGCAGTCTCTCTGGAAACACCATATATTTT.

V usage is TRBV5-5 and J usage is TRBJ2-5, with D tentatively TRBD1 (6 bases). The germline gives CDR1 SGHKS, CDR2 YYEKEE (reference sequence). The germline V and J ends were trimmed by 1 base and 1 base, with 11 bases remaining between them. The CDR3 consists of 15 residues. The CDR3 region has the DNA TGTGCCAGCAGCTTGTACGCGGACAGCCAAGAGACCCAGTACTTC. Translated: CASSLYADSQETQYF.

The chain links TRBV21-1 to TRBJ2-7; the table's D call of TRBD1 was not tested on the DNA. TRBV21-1 is assigned pseudogene status. The CDR3 is 15 residues long. CDR3 nucleotide sequence: TGTGCCAGCAGCAAAGAGTCAGGGCCCACCTACGAGCAGTACTTC. It codes for CASSKESGPTYEQYF.

J is TRBJ2-3 and V is TRBV5-4, with D perhaps matching TRBD2 (5 bases). This CDR3 has 16 residues. V was pared by 2 bases and J by 2 bases, with 15 bases between. In germline, CDR1 is SGHNT, CDR2 YYREEE (reference sequence). The chain's CDR3 is CASSFRAVYSTDTQYF. CDR3 nucleotide sequence: TGTGCCAGCAGCTTCCGAGCGGTCTACTCCACAGATACGCAGTATTTT. The full variable domain, completed using reference TRBV5-4 and TRBJ2-3, is ETGVTQSPTHLIKTRGQQVTLRCSSQSGHNTVSWYQQALGQGPQFIFQYYREEENGRGNFPPRFSGLQFPNYSSELNVNALELDDSALYLCASSFRAVYSTDTQYFGPGTRLTVL.

The chain has TRBV5-4 and TRBJ2-7; the match to TRBD2 covers 13 bases. CDR3 length: 17 amino acids. Germline assignment: CDR1 SGHNT and CDR2 YYREEE (reference sequence). V shed 4 bases and J 0 bases; nucleotides not matched to a gene: 7. The CDR3 protein is CASSAPGLAGSSYEQYF. CDR3 DNA sequence: TGTGCCAGCAGCGCCCCGGGACTAGCGGGGTCCTCCTACGAGCAGTACTTC.

The CDR3 DNA is TGTGCCAGCAGCCAAGACAGGGTCGAGCAGTTCTTC. Its protein product is CASSQDRVEQFF. This chain uses TRBV14 with TRBJ2-1, with a possible D match to TRBD1 (5 bases). Germline V gene data show CDR1 as SGHDN and CDR2 as FVKESK. The V end lost 0 bases, the J end lost 10 bases, and 7 bases lay between the germline ends. The CDR3 spans 12 residues.